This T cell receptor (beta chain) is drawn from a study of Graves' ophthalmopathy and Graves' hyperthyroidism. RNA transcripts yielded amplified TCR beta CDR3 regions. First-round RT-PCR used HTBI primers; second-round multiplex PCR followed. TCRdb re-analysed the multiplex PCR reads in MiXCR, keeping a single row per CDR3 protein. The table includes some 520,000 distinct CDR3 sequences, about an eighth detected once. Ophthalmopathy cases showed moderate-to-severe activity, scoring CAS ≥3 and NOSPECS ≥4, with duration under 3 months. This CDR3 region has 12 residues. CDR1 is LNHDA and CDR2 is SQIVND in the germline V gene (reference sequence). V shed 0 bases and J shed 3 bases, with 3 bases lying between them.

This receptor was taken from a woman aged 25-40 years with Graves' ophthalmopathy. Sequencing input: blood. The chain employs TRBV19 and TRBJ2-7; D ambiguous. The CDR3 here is CASSIDGYEQYF. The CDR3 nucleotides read TGTGCCAGTAGTATAGATGGCTACGAGCAGTACTTC.